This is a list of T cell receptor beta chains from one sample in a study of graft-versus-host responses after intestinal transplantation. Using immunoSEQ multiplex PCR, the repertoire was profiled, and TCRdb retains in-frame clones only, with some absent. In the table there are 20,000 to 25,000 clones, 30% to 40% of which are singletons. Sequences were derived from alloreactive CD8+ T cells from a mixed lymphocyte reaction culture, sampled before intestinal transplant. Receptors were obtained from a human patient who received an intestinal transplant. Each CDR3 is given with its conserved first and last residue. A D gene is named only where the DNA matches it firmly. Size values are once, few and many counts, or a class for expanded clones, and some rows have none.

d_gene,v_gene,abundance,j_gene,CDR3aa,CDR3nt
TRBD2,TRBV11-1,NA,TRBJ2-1,CASSLVASGGSFYNEQFF,TGTGCCAGCAGCTTAGTAGCCAGCGGGGGGAGCTTTTACAATGAGCAGTTCTTC
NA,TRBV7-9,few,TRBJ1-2,CASSAAYGYTF,TGTGCCAGCAGCGCGGCTTATGGCTACACCTTC
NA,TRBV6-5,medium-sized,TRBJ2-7,CASSYRGAYEQYF,TGTGCCAGCAGTTACAGGGGGGCCTACGAGCAGTACTTC
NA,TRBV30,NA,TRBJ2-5,CALGGVQETQYF,TGTGCCTTAGGGGGGGTTCAAGAGACCCAGTACTTC
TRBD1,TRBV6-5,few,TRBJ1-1,CAVRDRAPEAFF,TGTGCCGTCCGGGACAGGGCCCCAGAAGCTTTCTTT
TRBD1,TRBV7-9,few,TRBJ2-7,CASSRLRDRSYEQYF,TGTGCCAGCAGCCGCCTCCGGGACAGATCCTACGAGCAGTACTTC
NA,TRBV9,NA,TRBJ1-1,CASSVRGDTEAFF,TGTGCCAGCAGCGTACGAGGGGACACTGAAGCTTTCTTT
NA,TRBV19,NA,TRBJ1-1,CASSIYYEAFF,TGTGCCAGTAGTATCTACTATGAAGCTTTCTTT
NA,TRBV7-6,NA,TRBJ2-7,CASSLEARAGAYEQYF,TGTGCCAGCAGCTTAGAAGCGCGGGCAGGGGCCTACGAGCAGTACTTC
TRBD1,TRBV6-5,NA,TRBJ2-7,CASSYLGDSYEQYF,TGTGCCAGCAGTTACCTAGGGGACAGCTACGAGCAGTACTTC
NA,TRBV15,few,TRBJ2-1,CATRWLSGNEQFF,TGTGCCACCCGTTGGCTATCGGGCAATGAGCAGTTCTTC
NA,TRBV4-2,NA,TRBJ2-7,CASSQVWLDATYEQYF,TGTGCCAGCAGCCAAGTGTGGCTAGACGCGACCTACGAGCAGTACTTC
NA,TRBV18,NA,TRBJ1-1,CASSPENTEAFF,TGTGCCAGCTCACCGGAGAACACTGAAGCTTTCTTT
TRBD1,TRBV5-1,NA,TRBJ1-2,CASRRPGTGNYGYTF,TGCGCCAGCAGACGTCCCGGGACAGGGAACTATGGCTACACCTTC
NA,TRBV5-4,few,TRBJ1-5,CASSLVKLGNQPQHF,TGTGCCAGCAGCTTGGTCAAGCTGGGCAATCAGCCCCAGCATTTT
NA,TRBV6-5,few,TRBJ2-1,CASTLGPNLNNEQFF,TGTGCCAGCACCCTGGGCCCTAACTTAAACAATGAGCAGTTCTTC
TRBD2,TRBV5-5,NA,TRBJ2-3,CASSLTPVGGGADTQYF,TGTGCCAGCAGCTTAACCCCTGTGGGGGGAGGGGCAGATACGCAGTATTTT